This T cell receptor beta chain was retrieved from a study of T cell responses to AZD1222 COVID-19 vaccine (dated by TCRdb to the early 2020s). A note on the overall study: AZD1222 recipients with second doses at about 4 weeks or about 12 weeks were pooled, because spike-specific TCR depth and breadth did not differ between schedules. Trial participants were enrolled into age subgroups of 18-55, 56-69 and 70-plus years, which contained 148, 28 and 57 TCR-sequenced participants, respectively. TCR sequencing was performed for 230 to 250 trial participants, of whom around 200 were given two doses of AZD1222 and about 25 were given two doses of MenACWY control vaccine. The study at large found these results: Conclusions about previously exposed vaccinees are limited because only six or seven AZD1222 recipients were SARS-CoV-2 seropositive at baseline. Because no day 14 peak-response samples were available, repertoires were characterized only after the peak T cell response. A significant rise in spike-specific TCR breadth and depth was observed after two AZD1222 doses relative to day 0 and relative to MenACWY recipients. The 56-69-year group was small, and its depth increase did not reach significance, likely because of low power. Vaccine-associated CD4 TCRs spanned the whole spike protein, with dominant responses in regions 160-218 and 743-854. Participants were mostly white British and included more females than males, and it was suggested by the authors that clonal diversity may have been underestimated. Reportedly, almost half of the unique spike-specific TCRs recognized epitopes lying outside the regions that are mutated in the B.1.351 and B.1.1.7 variants.

The CDR3, from cysteine to phenylalanine, totals 15 residues. CDR3 DNA only is kept here, 45 bases in frame from base 1. As encoded in the germline V gene, CDR1 is SGDLS while CDR2 is YYNGEE. Deletion took 3 bases off V and 10 bases off J, with a span of 17 bases between the germline ends. With regard to this clone: What this receptor recognizes is not known. Per-base qualities were not stored, and no clone one base away is much larger.

What the time point label conveys for this sample: baseline before first vaccination. Vaccinee samples came from UK trials COV001 and COV002, including a single-blind randomized controlled phase 2/3 trial of AZD1222 (ChAdOx1 nCoV-19) in healthy adults. For TCRbeta chain sequencing, PBMC samples from trial participants were taken at day 0 and at day 28 after the second dose. The CDR3 regions of human TCRbeta chains were subjected to immunosequencing. The paper's data handling went like this. TCRs in the repertoires were matched against a reference library of SARS-CoV-2-specific TCRs that had been generated with the MIRA antigen-specificity platform. Breadth meant the fraction of unique TCRs that were SARS-CoV-2-associated, whereas depth meant the fraction of total T cells that were SARS-CoV-2-associated. Using the MIRA data, each spike-specific TCR was mapped to the spike region that the TCR reacts to and placed in a CD4 or CD8 class. Log10-transformed breadth and depth values were compared by one-way ANOVA with Sidak's multiple comparisons tests. Here the immuneACCESS table is served through TCRdb, limited to in-frame sequences with V and J called. Missing clones are a known gap in these copies; in checked studies unresolved V genes cover under half, and the rest lacks a known reason. V, J and clone size are taken as reported in that table, and D and trimming were inferred from the DNA itself. The table for this sample lists over 100,000 clones; around 90% of them were counted only once. The ten biggest clones cover approximately 6.8% of the sample.

The sequencing used peripheral blood, collected on day 0 of AZD1222 vaccination. Recombination joined TRBV9 with TRBJ1-6; there is no confident call for the D gene. This TCR derives from an adult in good health. The nucleotide sequence is given as TGTGCCAGCAGCGAAAGCCTCGTTTCTGGATCACCCCTCCACTTT. Its protein is CASSESLVSGSPLHF.